These 11 T cell receptor beta chains were sequenced from one sample in a study of metastatic and nonmetastatic thyroid tumors. Through MiXCR, TCRdb re-clonotyped the PCR reads. The repertoire consists of approximately 13,000 clones, with 32% occurring once and the leading ten covering roughly 24%. Nobody among the patients had been given any treatment before thyroid surgery. Sequencing was carried out using tumor tissue. The source is a female donor with papillary thyroid cancer or a benign thyroid nodule (not recorded which). Some clones in this sample may be carry-over from other donors' samples.

At least ten counts were recorded for this clone. A much more abundant neighbour one base away suggests this may be a read error. The sample holds other DNA sequences that translate to the same CDR3. The V and J genes are TRBV13 and TRBJ2-1; 9 nucleotides line up with TRBD2. The CDR3 consists of 16 residues. The germline V gene has CDR1 PRHDT and CDR2 FYEKMQ (reference sequence). CDR3 in amino acids: CASSLRREGPIHEQFF. The DNA of the CDR3 is TGCGCCAGCAGCTTAAGGCGGGAGGGCCCTATCCATGAGCAGTTCTTC.

This clone rates as medium-sized. The chain employs TRBV19 and TRBJ1-2; 10 bases align to TRBD1. The germline gives CDR1 LNHDA, CDR2 SQIVND (reference sequence). The CDR3 has 15 amino acids. Trimming removed 3 bases from V and 4 bases from J; junction bases left unmatched: 5. CDR3: CASSIGTGAIYGYTF. The DNA for the CDR3 is TGTGCCAGTAGTATTGGGACAGGGGCTATCTATGGCTACACCTTC.

At least ten counts were recorded for this clone. V and J are TRBV4-1 and TRBJ2-1; TRBD2 aligns across 7 bases. Germline V gene sequence: CDR1 MGHRA, CDR2 YSYEKL. V lost 0 bases to trimming and J lost 4 bases; unmatched junction nucleotides: 6. The CDR3 consists of 16 residues. DNA for the CDR3: TGCGCCAGCAGCCAAGATGCGGGAGCGGGTTACAATGAGCAGTTCTTC. Protein sequence: CASSQDAGAGYNEQFF.

This clone was observed at least ten times. The CDR3 nucleotides read TGCGCCAGCAGCTTCCGGGACGACGGACTAGCGGACAAAGAGACCCAGTACTTC. This translates into CASSFRDDGLADKETQYF. The chain carries TRBV5-1 and TRBJ2-5; 10 bases agree with TRBD2. The V segment lost 2 bases and the J segment 3 bases; nucleotides outside the gene matches: 13. The CDR3 is made up of 18 amino acids. Germline CDR1 reads SGHRS; CDR2 reads YFSETQ.

The chain employs TRBV9 and TRBJ2-7; D possibly corresponds to TRBD1 (6 bases). V was cut by 4 bases and J by 4 bases, with 24 bases left in between. This CDR3 comprises 17 residues. In germline, CDR1 is SGDLS, CDR2 YYNGEE. In nucleotides, the CDR3 is TGTGCCAGCAGCCCAGACCCAATACAGGGCCACCGGTACGAGCAGTACTTC. Its protein product is CASSPDPIQGHRYEQYF.

This clone is termed medium-sized (0.01 to 0.1%). The chain combines TRBV9 with TRBJ2-1, with 16 bases identical to TRBD2. CDR1 and CDR2 from the germline V gene are SGDLS and YYNGEE. Losses at the gene ends were 3 bases for V and 0 bases for J; bases not matched to a gene: 3. The CDR3 is 18 amino acids. The CDR3 spells CASSGGTSGGGSYNEQFF. The DNA of the CDR3 is TGTGCCAGCAGCGGAGGGACTAGCGGGGGGGGCTCCTACAATGAGCAGTTCTTC.

This clone was found a few times. One junction end disagrees with the germline gene, perhaps due to a read error. The chain links TRBV2 to TRBJ1-5, with 11 bases lining up with TRBD1. This CDR3 is 14 amino acids long. Per germline, CDR1 SNHLY and CDR2 FYNNEI. The CDR3 sequence: CANSVGTGGQPQHF. CDR3 DNA: TGTGCCAACAGTGTCGGGACAGGGGGTCAGCCCCAGCACTTT.

This clone rates as medium-sized. The rearrangement uses TRBV10-1 and TRBJ2-7; 12 nucleotides line up with TRBD1. J was trimmed by 6 bases and V by 0 bases; bases with no gene match: 3. The CDR3 length is 15 residues. CDR1 WNHNN and CDR2 SYGVQD come from the germline V gene (reference sequence). This chain's CDR3 is CASSESGTGGFEQYF. DNA of the CDR3: TGCGCCAGCAGTGAGTCGGGGACAGGGGGCTTCGAGCAGTACTTC.

This clone was found many times. The chain joins TRBV7-3 to TRBJ2-1; possibly TRBD1 for D (6 bases). This CDR3 spans 15 amino acids. Trimming left V 2 bases short and J 0 bases short, with 8 bases between. The germline gives CDR1 SGHTA, CDR2 FQGTGA. The CDR3 sequence: CASSLGRGSYNEQFF. The CDR3, as DNA: TGTGCCAGCAGCTTAGGCAGGGGCTCCTACAATGAGCAGTTCTTC.

A note on this clone: A read error may produce the germline difference seen at one junction end. The gene calls are TRBV11-1 and TRBJ2-7; D call uncertain. From germline, CDR1 is SGHAT and CDR2 FQDESV (reference sequence). The CDR3 extends over 12 amino acids. Here the CDR3 DNA reads TGTGCCAGCAGACACGGGTCCTACGAGCAGCACTTC. It encodes CASRHGSYEQHF.

This clone showed up many times. The V call is TRBV6-1, the J call TRBJ2-3, with 11 bases matching TRBD2. This CDR3 contains 15 residues. Germline-derived CDR1 and CDR2 are MNHNS and SASEGT. The V segment lost 4 bases and the J segment 4 bases; nucleotides outside the gene matches: 4. In nucleotides, the CDR3 is TGTGCCAGCAGTGGCTTAGCGGGAGGGCCAGATACGCAGTATTTT. Protein product: CASSGLAGGPDTQYF.